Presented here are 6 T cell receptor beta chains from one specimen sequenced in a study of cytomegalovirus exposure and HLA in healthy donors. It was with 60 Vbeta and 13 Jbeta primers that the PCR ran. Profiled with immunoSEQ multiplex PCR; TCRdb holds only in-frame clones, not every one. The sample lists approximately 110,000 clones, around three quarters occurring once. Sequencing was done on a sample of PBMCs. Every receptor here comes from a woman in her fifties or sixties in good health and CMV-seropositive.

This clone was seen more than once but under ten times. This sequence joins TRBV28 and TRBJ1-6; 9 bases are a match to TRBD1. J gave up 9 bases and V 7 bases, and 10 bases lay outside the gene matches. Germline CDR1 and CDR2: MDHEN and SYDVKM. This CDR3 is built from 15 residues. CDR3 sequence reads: CASNLGDRVGSPLHF. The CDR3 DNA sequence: TGTGCCAGCAACCTCGGGGACAGGGTCGGTTCACCCCTCCACTTT.

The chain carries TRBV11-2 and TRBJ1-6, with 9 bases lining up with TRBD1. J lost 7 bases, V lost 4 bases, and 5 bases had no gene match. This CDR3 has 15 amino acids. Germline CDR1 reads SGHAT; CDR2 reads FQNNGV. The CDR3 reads CASSYTDRGNSPLHF. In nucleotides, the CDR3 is TGTGCCAGCAGCTACACCGACAGGGGGAATTCACCCCTCCACTTT. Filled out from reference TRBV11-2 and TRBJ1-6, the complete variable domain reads EAGVAQSPRYKIIEKRQSVAFWCNPISGHATLYWYQQILGQGPKLLIQFQNNGVVDDSQLPKDRFSAERLKGVDSTLKIQPAKLEDSAVYLCASSYTDRGNSPLHFGNGTRLTVT.

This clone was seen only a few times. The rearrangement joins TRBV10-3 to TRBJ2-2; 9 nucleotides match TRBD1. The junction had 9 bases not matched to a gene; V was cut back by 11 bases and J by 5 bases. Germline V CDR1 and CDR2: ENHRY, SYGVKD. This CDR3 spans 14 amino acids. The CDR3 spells CAPGTGKGTGELFF. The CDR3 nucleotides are TGTGCCCCTGGGACAGGGAAGGGAACCGGGGAGCTGTTTTTT.

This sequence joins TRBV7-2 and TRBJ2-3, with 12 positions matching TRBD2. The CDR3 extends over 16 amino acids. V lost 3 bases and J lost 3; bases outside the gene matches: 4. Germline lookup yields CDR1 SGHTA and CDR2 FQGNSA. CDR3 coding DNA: TGTGCCAGCAGCTTGATGACTAGCGGGGGTACAGATACGCAGTATTTT. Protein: CASSLMTSGGTDTQYF.

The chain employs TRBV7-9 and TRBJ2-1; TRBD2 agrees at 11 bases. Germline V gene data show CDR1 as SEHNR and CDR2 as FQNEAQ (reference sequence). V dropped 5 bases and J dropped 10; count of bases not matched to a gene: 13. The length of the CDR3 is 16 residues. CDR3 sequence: CASSPRVAGGLREQFF. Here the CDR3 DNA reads TGTGCCAGCAGCCCTCGGGTAGCGGGGGGGCTGAGGGAGCAGTTCTTC.

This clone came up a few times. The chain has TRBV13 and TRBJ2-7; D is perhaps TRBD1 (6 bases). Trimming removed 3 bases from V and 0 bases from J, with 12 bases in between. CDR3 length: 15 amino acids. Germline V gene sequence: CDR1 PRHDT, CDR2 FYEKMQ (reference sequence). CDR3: CASSLGPGHSYEQYF. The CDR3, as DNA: TGTGCCAGCAGCTTGGGTCCGGGACACTCCTACGAGCAGTACTTC.